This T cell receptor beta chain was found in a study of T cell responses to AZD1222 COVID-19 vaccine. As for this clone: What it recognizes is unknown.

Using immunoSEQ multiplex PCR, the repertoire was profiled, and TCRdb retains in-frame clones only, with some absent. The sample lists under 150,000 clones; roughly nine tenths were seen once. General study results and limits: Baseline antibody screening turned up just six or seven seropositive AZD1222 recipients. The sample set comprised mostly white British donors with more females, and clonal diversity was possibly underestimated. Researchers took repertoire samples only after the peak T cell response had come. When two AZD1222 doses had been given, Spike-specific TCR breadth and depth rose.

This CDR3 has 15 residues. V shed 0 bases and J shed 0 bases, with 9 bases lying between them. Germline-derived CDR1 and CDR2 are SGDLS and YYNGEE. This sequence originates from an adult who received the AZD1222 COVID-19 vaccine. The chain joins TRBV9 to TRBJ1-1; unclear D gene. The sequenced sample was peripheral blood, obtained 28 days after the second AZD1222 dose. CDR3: CASSVVNRLNTEAFF. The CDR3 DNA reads TGTGCCAGCAGCGTAGTTAATCGCTTGAACACTGAAGCTTTCTTT.